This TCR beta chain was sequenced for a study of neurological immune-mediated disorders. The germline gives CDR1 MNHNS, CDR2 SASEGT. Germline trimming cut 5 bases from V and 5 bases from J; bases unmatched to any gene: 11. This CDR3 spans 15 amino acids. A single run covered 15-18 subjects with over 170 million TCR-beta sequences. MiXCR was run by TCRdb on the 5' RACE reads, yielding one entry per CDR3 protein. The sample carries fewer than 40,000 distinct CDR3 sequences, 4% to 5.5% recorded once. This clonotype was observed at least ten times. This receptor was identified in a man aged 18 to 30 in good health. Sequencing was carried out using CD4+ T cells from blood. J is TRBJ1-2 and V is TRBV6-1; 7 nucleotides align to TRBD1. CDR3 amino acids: CASSQSAVTGYGYTF. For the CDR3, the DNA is TGTGCCAGCAGTCAAAGCGCCGTGACAGGGTATGGCTACACCTTC.